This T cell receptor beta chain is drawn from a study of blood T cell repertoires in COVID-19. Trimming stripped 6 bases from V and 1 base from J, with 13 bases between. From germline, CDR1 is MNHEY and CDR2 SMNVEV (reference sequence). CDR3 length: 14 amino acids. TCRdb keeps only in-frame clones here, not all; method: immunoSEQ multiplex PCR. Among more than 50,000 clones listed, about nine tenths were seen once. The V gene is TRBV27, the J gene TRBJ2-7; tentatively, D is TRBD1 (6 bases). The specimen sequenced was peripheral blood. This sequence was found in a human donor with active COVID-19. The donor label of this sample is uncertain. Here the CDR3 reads CASSSRDKSYEQYF. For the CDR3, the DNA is TGTGCCAGCAGCTCCCGGGACAAGTCCTACGAGCAGTACTTC.